A selection of T cell receptor beta chains follows, all from one sample in a study of T cell repertoires in cytomegalovirus infection. No antigen has been assigned to these receptors. TCRdb redid the calling of the reads with MiXCR, one entry per CDR3 protein. Among 600,000 to 700,000 distinct CDR3 sequences, around 35% were seen once, and the ten largest hold 18%. This material consisted of cultured PBMCs, taken from culture after CMV antigen stimulation. All receptors derive from a human donor in good health (CMV status not recorded). Some clones in this sample may be carry-over from other donors' samples. Each CDR3 is given without its conserved first and last residue. Fields, in order: J gene, D gene, V gene, CDR3 protein. A D gene is named only where the DNA matches it firmly.

>TRBJ2-5|.|TRBV7-9
ASSSTRLQETQY
>TRBJ2-5|.|TRBV10-3
AISESIPHQETQY
>TRBJ2-7|.|TRBV28
AIGGNHYEQY
>TRBJ2-1|.|TRBV19
ATRADGEQF
>TRBJ2-7|TRBD1|TRBV20-1
SAPAAQGSVEQY
>TRBJ2-7|.|TRBV6-1
ASKNRDLYEQY
>TRBJ2-7|TRBD2|TRBV9
ASSLGLAASSYEQY
>TRBJ2-2|.|TRBV6-7
ASIPNRINTGELF
>TRBJ2-2|.|TRBV7-9
ASISQGPNTGELF
>TRBJ2-5|.|TRBV15
ATSLSRETQY
>TRBJ2-7|.|TRBV7-2
ASSPTLFLYEQY
>TRBJ1-2|TRBD1|TRBV7-9
ASSSAPGQGAQGYT
>TRBJ2-5|.|TRBV6-1
ASGRPPGETQY
>TRBJ2-1|.|TRBV2
ATRDWPSNEQF
>TRBJ2-5|.|TRBV20-1
SARTQGGETQY
>TRBJ1-4|.|TRBV2
ASNSGPTNEKLF
>TRBJ1-1|.|TRBV19
ASRRQERGTEAF
>TRBJ1-5|.|TRBV20-1
SARNPAQGGQPQH
>TRBJ2-4|.|TRBV20-1
SARGAGRGGWDIQY
>TRBJ1-1|.|TRBV20-1
SARVRGPNTEAF
>TRBJ2-1|TRBD2|TRBV5-4
ASSNLAGDNEQF
>TRBJ2-5|.|TRBV12-3/TRBV12-4
ASSWGRGKTQY
>TRBJ2-5|.|TRBV7-9
ASSSPPTRETQY
>TRBJ1-3|.|TRBV7-2
ASSLALFGNTIY
>TRBJ1-1|TRBD1|TRBV27
ASSSLKSGTGFGNTEAF
>TRBJ1-1|.|TRBV19
ASSISNTEAF
>TRBJ1-1|.|TRBV7-3
ASSFNTNTEAF
>TRBJ2-1|TRBD2|TRBV12-3/TRBV12-4
ASSFFSGGRAMRLYEQF
>TRBJ2-1|.|TRBV5-4
ASSLGGGGFPF
>TRBJ2-3|.|TRBV29-1
SVDGLWDTDTQY
>TRBJ2-5|.|TRBV20-1
SAALGTWGQETQY
>TRBJ2-4|.|TRBV7-2
ASSPEWGEGIQY
>TRBJ2-7|TRBD1|TRBV20-1
SATNSKQGGALPTPYEQY
>TRBJ1-6|.|TRBV6-1
ASSVRAAINSPLH
>TRBJ1-1|.|TRBV7-8
ASSLAGTHTEAF
>TRBJ2-7|.|TRBV7-6
ASSFALARPDEQY
>TRBJ2-7|.|TRBV6-1
ASSELYSTVVYEQY
>TRBJ2-5|.|TRBV7-9
ASSLVAAVVQETQY
>TRBJ2-1|.|TRBV19
ASSMVGLGSYNEQF
>TRBJ1-1|.|TRBV4-3
ASSQEYTYPLGNTEAF
>TRBJ2-1|TRBD2|TRBV20-1
SATTSGGLLYNEQF
>TRBJ2-2|TRBD1|TRBV7-2
ASSGQRYGAGELF
>TRBJ1-5|.|TRBV6-1
ASSAGSGQPQH
>TRBJ2-7|.|TRBV7-6
ASSALAFMDYEQY
>TRBJ1-1|.|TRBV5-4
ASSHTGSTEAF
>TRBJ1-1|.|TRBV10-3
AISEDGGSGTEAF
>TRBJ1-1|.|TRBV27
ASTSTGGLSMNTEAF
>TRBJ2-3|.|TRBV7-6
ASSEGPSGSPTDTQY
>TRBJ2-7|TRBD2|TRBV14
ASSQDFGTIDLLPNHYRPYEQY
>TRBJ2-1|TRBD2|TRBV5-1
ASRELAGASYEQF
>TRBJ1-2|.|TRBV6-1
ASSDPLGGYT
>TRBJ1-5|.|TRBV19
ASRPSDSNQPQH